This TCR beta chain emerged from a study of T cell changes during pregnancy in multiple sclerosis. This CDR3 is built from 14 residues. V lost 2 bases, J lost 1 base, and 8 bases lay in between. Germline V gives CDR1 SEHNR, CDR2 FQNEAQ (reference sequence). A few counts support this clone. Clones were sequenced by immunoSEQ multiplex PCR, and TCRdb holds only the in-frame ones, with some missing. The data hold 50,000 or so clones, with about nine tenths observed a single time. J is TRBJ1-1 and V is TRBV7-9; D unresolved. The sequences come from peripheral blood, collected after pregnancy. The receptor was isolated from a female donor in good health, enrolled as a control in a pregnancy study. The CDR3 reads CASSLNTWNTEAFF. The CDR3 bases are TGTGCCAGCAGCTTAAACACCTGGAACACTGAAGCTTTCTTT.